This TCR beta chain was documented in a study of cytomegalovirus exposure and HLA in healthy donors. Points from the study as a whole: Associated with cytomegalovirus, according to the listing, were 150 to 200 TCR beta chains. A classifier reportedly called cytomegalovirus status with high sensitivity and specificity. A later analysis found first-cohort TCR clusters tended to co-occur in the 100 to 150 validation repertoires.

The CDR3 loop spans 13 amino acids. The V gene lost 7 bases and the J gene lost 3 bases, with 12 bases spanning the gap. CDR1 is LNHDA, CDR2 SQIVND, per germline (reference sequence). Sequencing was performed with immunoSEQ multiplex PCR; in TCRdb, only in-frame clones are kept and a portion is missing. The sample holds about 160,000 clones; over 85% are singletons and the top ten take around a tenth. This clone was seen only a few times. Its antigen is still unknown. The specimen sequenced was PBMCs. The chain uses TRBV19 and TRBJ1-2; D uncertain. The TCR sequence derives from a woman aged 18-29 years in good health and CMV-seropositive. CDR3 coding DNA: TGTGCCAGTACAGCCCGACTCGACTATGGCTACACCTTC. It codes for CASTARLDYGYTF.